This TCR beta chain was observed in a study of metastatic and nonmetastatic thyroid tumors. Patients had received no treatment of any kind before thyroid surgery. Study conclusions and caveats: Reported TCR beta diversity, measured in blood and tumor, was significantly higher for malignant thyroid tumors than for benign nodules.

CDR1 and CDR2 (germline): SGHTA, FQGTGA. The V segment lost 5 bases and the J segment 2 bases; nucleotides outside the gene matches: 13. The CDR3 loop spans 17 amino acids. This clone was counted at least ten times. The antigen remains undetermined. TCRdb redid the clone calls on the PCR reads using MiXCR. This table has approximately 16,000 clones, over 10% appearing once. The chain employs TRBV7-3 and TRBJ2-3; 7 bases fit TRBD2. Sample: blood. This sequence was found in a female donor with papillary thyroid cancer or a benign thyroid nodule (not recorded which). Some clones in this sample may be carry-over from other donors' samples. The CDR3 loop is CASSTAYSGLDTDTQYF. The CDR3 DNA is TGTGCCAGCAGCACGGCCTATAGCGGACTAGACACAGATACGCAGTATTTT.